A selection of T cell receptor beta chains follows, all from one sample in a study of blood T cell repertoires in COVID-19. Some clones are missing from TCRdb's copy, which holds only in-frame ones; the method was immunoSEQ multiplex PCR. Here the sample spans some 700,000 clones, about nine tenths being singletons. Sequenced sample: peripheral blood. The receptors derive from a young woman with acute or convalescent COVID-19. CDR3s include the opening cysteine and the closing phenylalanine or tryptophan. A D gene is named only where the DNA matches it firmly. Expanded clones are given a class, and other clones once, few, many or no size at all.

TRBV6-5	TRBJ2-7	NA	NA	TGTGCCAGCAGGGGTCCGGGCGGTCGGAGGACCGAGCAGTACTTC	CASRGPGGRRTEQYF
TRBV6-5	TRBJ1-2	NA	TRBD1	TGTGCCAGCAAGGAAGGGGGCTTACGGGGCTACACCTTC	CASKEGGLRGYTF
TRBV21-1	TRBJ1-1	NA	NA	TGTGCCAGCAGCCAAGGACAGGGGCTGAACACTGAAGCTTTCTTT	CASSQGQGLNTEAFF
TRBV28	TRBJ1-5	NA	NA	TGTGCCAGCAGTTCCGTGGGCGTGGGTCAGCCCCAGCATTTT	CASSSVGVGQPQHF
TRBV27	TRBJ1-2	NA	TRBD1	TGTGCCAGCAGTTTAGGGACAGGGTATGGCTACACCTTC	CASSLGTGYGYTF
TRBV9	TRBJ2-1	NA	TRBD2	TGTGCCAGCAGCGTAGATTCGGCGGGGGGGTACAATGAGCAGTTCTTC	CASSVDSAGGYNEQFF
TRBV27	TRBJ1-5	NA	TRBD1	TGTGCCACCCAGGACAGGGCGACGTCGAATTTGCAGCCCCAGCATTTT	CATQDRATSNLQPQHF
TRBV11-2	TRBJ1-1	NA	NA	TGTGCCAGCAGCCTACAGCCCATGAACACTGAAGCTTTCTTT	CASSLQPMNTEAFF
TRBV5-5	TRBJ1-6	NA	TRBD1	TGTGCCAGCAGCTCTGCCGGGACAGGGAATAATTCACCCCTCCACTTT	CASSSAGTGNNSPLHF
TRBV7-9	TRBJ2-7	few	TRBD1	TGTGCCAGCAGCCCAGGACAGGGGCCCTACGAGCAGTACTTC	CASSPGQGPYEQYF
TRBV18	TRBJ1-5	NA	TRBD1	TGTGCCAGCTCACCACCAGCTTGGCAGGGGGGCAATCAGCCCCAGCATTTT	CASSPPAWQGGNQPQHF
TRBV6-5	TRBJ1-6	NA	TRBD1	TGTGCCAGCAGTTACTCCGGGACAGGGTATTCACCCCTCCACTTT	CASSYSGTGYSPLHF
TRBV27	TRBJ1-6	few	TRBD1	TGTGCCAGCAGTAACCTTCCGGGACAGGGTGTCTCACCCCTCCACTTT	CASSNLPGQGVSPLHF
TRBV23-1	TRBJ1-3	NA	TRBD1	TGCGCCAGCAGTCCAACGACAGGGGTTTTGTCTGGAAACACCATATATTTT	CASSPTTGVLSGNTIYF
TRBV5-1	TRBJ1-5	NA	NA	TGCGCCAGCAGCTTGGGGACAGATTTCAATCAGCCCCAGCATTTT	CASSLGTDFNQPQHF
TRBV4-1	TRBJ1-2	NA	NA	TGCGCCAGCAGCCAAGATCCCGCGAGGAGCTATGGCTACACCTTC	CASSQDPARSYGYTF
TRBV9	TRBJ1-4	NA	NA	TGTGCCAGCAGCGTCAGTAGGATCGCAGGCGAAAAACTGTTTTTT	CASSVSRIAGEKLFF
TRBV28	TRBJ2-7	NA	TRBD2	TGTGCCAGCAGTTTAAAACTAGCGGGGGTCTACGAGCAGTACTTC	CASSLKLAGVYEQYF
TRBV20-1	TRBJ1-2	NA	NA	TGCAGTGCTACAGGGCACTATGGCTACACCTTC	CSATGHYGYTF
TRBV6-5	TRBJ2-1	NA	TRBD2	TGTGCCAGCGGGCTAGCGGGGACCTACAATGAGCAGTTCTTC	CASGLAGTYNEQFF
TRBV27	TRBJ1-5	NA	NA	TGTGCCAGCAGTCGGACACCTTATAGCAATCAGCCCCAGCATTTT	CASSRTPYSNQPQHF
TRBV10-2	TRBJ1-6	NA	NA	TGCGCCAGCAGCGAATTTGGCAGAACAGATAATTCACCCCTCCACTTT	CASSEFGRTDNSPLHF
TRBV28	TRBJ1-5	NA	TRBD1	TGTGCCAGCATCAGACAGGGGTATAGCAATCAGCCCCAGCATTTT	CASIRQGYSNQPQHF
TRBV29-1	TRBJ1-1	NA	NA	TGCAGCGTTGAGGGGGCCGACACTGAAGCTTTCTTT	CSVEGADTEAFF
TRBV7-2	TRBJ2-2	NA	NA	TGTGCCAGCAGCTTGGAGTATGGGGCCTCGAACACCGGGGAGCTGTTTTTT	CASSLEYGASNTGELFF
TRBV7-6	TRBJ1-1	NA	TRBD1	TGTGCCAGCAGCCGCAACGGACAGGGCTACACTGAAGCTTTCTTT	CASSRNGQGYTEAFF
TRBV21-1	TRBJ1-2	NA	NA	TGTGCCAGCAGCAACGACAGGGGGCGCGCCTATGGCTACACCTTC	CASSNDRGRAYGYTF
TRBV18	TRBJ2-6	NA	NA	TGTGCCAGCTCACCGACGGCAGTGGGAGACTCTGGGGCCAACGTCCTGACTTTC	CASSPTAVGDSGANVLTF
TRBV11-3	TRBJ2-7	few	NA	TGTGCCAGCAGCCAGAGCCCAGGGAGGCACGAGCAGTACTTC	CASSQSPGRHEQYF
TRBV9	TRBJ2-3	NA	TRBD2	TGTGCCAGCAGCGTAGGGCTAGCGGGGACAGATACGCAGTATTTT	CASSVGLAGTDTQYF
TRBV5-6	TRBJ2-5	NA	NA	TGTGCCAGCAGCAGCGCCCGGGAGCCAGAGACCCAGTACTTC	CASSSAREPETQYF
TRBV27	TRBJ2-2	NA	TRBD1	TGTGCCAGCATGAGACAGGGTGGAACCGGGGAGCTGTTTTTT	CASMRQGGTGELFF
TRBV18	TRBJ1-5	NA	NA	TGTGCCAGCTCACCAAGGGCAGGGGAGAGAGGTCAGCCCCAGCATTTT	CASSPRAGERGQPQHF
TRBV12-2	TRBJ1-2	once	NA	TGTGCAAGTCGCTTAGCTGCCGGGGAGGTATGCGGCTACACCTTC	CASRLAAGEVCGYTF
TRBV5-8	TRBJ1-5	NA	NA	TGTGCCAGCAGCTTGGGACAGAATCAGCCCCAGCATTTT	CASSLGQNQPQHF
TRBV5-8	TRBJ2-3	NA	TRBD2	TGTGCCAGCAGTTCCAAGACTAGCGGGGGGGCCGGGAGCACAGATACGCAGTATTTT	CASSSKTSGGAGSTDTQYF
TRBV29-1	TRBJ2-1	NA	TRBD2	TGCAGCGTTGAATCCGGGGGGGACATGAAGGCGTTCTTC	CSVESGGDMKAFF
TRBV6-2/TRBV6-3	TRBJ1-1	NA	TRBD1	TGTGCCAGCAGTACGCGCCGGGACAGGGGAGGAATGAACACTGAAGCTTTCTTT	CASSTRRDRGGMNTEAFF
TRBV18	TRBJ2-2	NA	NA	TGTGCCAGCTCACCAACATATACGAACACCGGGGAGCTGTTTTTT	CASSPTYTNTGELFF
TRBV30	TRBJ1-6	NA	NA	TGTGCCTGGAGTGTACGCGGAAGAGGATCACCCCTCCACTTT	CAWSVRGRGSPLHF